The T cell receptor beta chain under discussion was sequenced for a study of T cell responses to AZD1222 COVID-19 vaccine. The table came from immunoSEQ multiplex PCR; TCRdb's copy has only in-frame clones and leaves some out. The sample contains 140,000 to 150,000 clones, over 75% of which appear only once. There are 13 residues in the CDR3. The V and J ends lost 2 bases and 3 bases respectively, with 7 bases between them. CDR1 is KGHSH, CDR2 LQKENI, per germline. The study's findings and limits: Spike was spanned by vaccine-associated CD4 TCRs, with dominance at 160-218 and 743-854. Possibly, clonal diversity was underestimated; donors were largely white British and included more females.

As to this clone: What it binds is unknown.

The TCR comes from an adult in good health. The sample here was peripheral blood, taken on day 0 of AZD1222 vaccination. The rearrangement joins TRBV18 to TRBJ1-2, with D unclear. CDR3 sequence reads: CASSPSRDYGYTF. DNA of the CDR3: TGTGCCAGCTCACCATCCCGGGACTATGGCTACACCTTC.